This TCR beta chain was found in a study of cytomegalovirus exposure and HLA in healthy donors. Study-level findings and limits: Sequencing had likely introduced a cluster of highly shared sequence variants as an artifact. TCR beta chain V- and J-gene trimming was linked, in a later analysis, to a missense variant in DCLRE1C. TCR beta sequences numbering 16,951 were associated with HLA alleles at 0.05 false discovery rate in a later analysis.

With 60 Vbeta and 13 Jbeta primers, the PCR was carried out. Generated by immunoSEQ multiplex PCR, the TCRdb table keeps only in-frame clones and is missing some. Here the sample spans roughly 200,000 clones, 75% to 90% being singletons. As to this clone: Its cognate antigen is unknown.

CDR1 MNHNY and CDR2 SVGAGI come from the germline V gene (reference sequence). The V gene lost 6 bases and the J gene lost 6 bases, with 10 bases spanning the gap. The CDR3 runs to 12 residues. The V gene is TRBV6-6, the J gene TRBJ2-3; D call uncertain. This clonotype originated in a woman aged 30 to 39 in good health and CMV-seronegative. The sequenced sample consisted of PBMCs. The DNA of the CDR3 is TGTGCCAGCAGCCCTAGGTACGATACGCAGTATTTT. Translated, it gives CASSPRYDTQYF.